These T cell receptor beta chains were read from a single sample in a study of cytomegalovirus exposure and HLA in healthy donors. TCRdb's copy holds only in-frame clones and misses some; the assay was immunoSEQ multiplex PCR. In the table there are under 150,000 clones, 70% to 85% of which are singletons. Material for sequencing was PBMCs. These TCRs come from a male donor in good health and CMV-seronegative. CDR3s include the opening cysteine and the closing phenylalanine or tryptophan. The order of the fields is J gene, D gene, clone size, V gene, CDR3 DNA, CDR3 protein. The D gene is left open where the match is weak. Clone size is shown for a subset of rows, as once, few, many or a class of expanded clone.

j_gene: TRBJ2-7
d_gene: -
abundance: -
v_gene: TRBV7-9
CDR3nt: TGTGCCAGCAGCCCCTGGGACTGGGCCTACGAGCAGTACTTC
CDR3aa: CASSPWDWAYEQYF

j_gene: TRBJ2-3
d_gene: TRBD2
abundance: -
v_gene: TRBV10-3
CDR3nt: TGTGCCATCAGGAAAGGACTAGCTAGGGACACAGATACGCAGTATTTT
CDR3aa: CAIRKGLARDTDTQYF

j_gene: TRBJ1-1
d_gene: -
abundance: -
v_gene: TRBV7-2
CDR3nt: TGTGCCAGCAGCTCAGGCCAGAACACTGAAGCTTTCTTT
CDR3aa: CASSSGQNTEAFF

j_gene: TRBJ2-7
d_gene: TRBD1
abundance: -
v_gene: TRBV27
CDR3nt: TGTGCCAGCAGCCCGGGACAGGGACTCGAGCAGTACTTC
CDR3aa: CASSPGQGLEQYF

j_gene: TRBJ2-3
d_gene: -
abundance: -
v_gene: TRBV7-2
CDR3nt: TGTGCCAGCAGCTTCAGACAGGCCGCGGCCACAGATACGCAGTATTTT
CDR3aa: CASSFRQAAATDTQYF

j_gene: TRBJ2-7
d_gene: TRBD2
abundance: -
v_gene: TRBV28
CDR3nt: TGTGCCAGCAGGGGCGGCGGGAGCTCCTACGAGCAGTACTTC
CDR3aa: CASRGGGSSYEQYF

j_gene: TRBJ1-2
d_gene: -
abundance: -
v_gene: TRBV5-1
CDR3nt: TGCGCCAGCAGCTTGGGGATTTGGGCAGAAGGCTACACCTTC
CDR3aa: CASSLGIWAEGYTF

j_gene: TRBJ1-1
d_gene: -
abundance: -
v_gene: TRBV11-2
CDR3nt: TGTGCCAGCAGCTTAGACGGGAACACTGAAGCTTTCTTT
CDR3aa: CASSLDGNTEAFF

j_gene: TRBJ1-1
d_gene: TRBD1
abundance: few
v_gene: TRBV2
CDR3nt: TGTGCCAATTGGGACAGGGAAACTGAAGCTTTCTTT
CDR3aa: CANWDRETEAFF

j_gene: TRBJ2-5
d_gene: -
abundance: -
v_gene: TRBV28
CDR3nt: TGTGCCAGCGGGAGCCGGCAAGAGACCCAGTACTTC
CDR3aa: CASGSRQETQYF